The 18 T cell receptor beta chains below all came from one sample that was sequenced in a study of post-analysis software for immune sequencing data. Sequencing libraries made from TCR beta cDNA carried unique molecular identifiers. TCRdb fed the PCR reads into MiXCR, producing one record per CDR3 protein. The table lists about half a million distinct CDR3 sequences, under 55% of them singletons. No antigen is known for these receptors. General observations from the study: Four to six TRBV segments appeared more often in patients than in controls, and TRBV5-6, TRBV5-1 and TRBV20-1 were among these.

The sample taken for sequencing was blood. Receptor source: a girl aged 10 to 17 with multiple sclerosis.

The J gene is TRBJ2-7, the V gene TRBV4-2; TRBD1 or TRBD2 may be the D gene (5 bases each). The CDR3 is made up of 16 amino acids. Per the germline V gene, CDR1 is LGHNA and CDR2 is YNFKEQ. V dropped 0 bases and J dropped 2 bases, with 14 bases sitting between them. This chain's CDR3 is CASSQEGTPGAYEQYF. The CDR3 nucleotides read TGTGCCAGCAGCCAAGAAGGGACCCCCGGGGCCTACGAGCAGTACTTC.

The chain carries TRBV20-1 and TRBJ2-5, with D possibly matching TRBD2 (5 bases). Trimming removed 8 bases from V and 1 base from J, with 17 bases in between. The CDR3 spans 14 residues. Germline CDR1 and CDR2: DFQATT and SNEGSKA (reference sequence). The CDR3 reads CSIDEGSGQETQYF. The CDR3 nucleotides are TGCAGTATCGACGAGGGATCTGGCCAAGAGACCCAGTACTTC.

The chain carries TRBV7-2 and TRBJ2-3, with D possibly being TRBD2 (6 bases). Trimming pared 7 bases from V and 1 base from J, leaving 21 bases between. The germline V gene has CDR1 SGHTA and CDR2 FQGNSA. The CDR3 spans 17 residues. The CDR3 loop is CASTRSSGGLGTDTQYF. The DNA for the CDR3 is TGTGCCAGCACCAGGTCCAGCGGAGGGTTAGGCACAGATACGCAGTATTTT.

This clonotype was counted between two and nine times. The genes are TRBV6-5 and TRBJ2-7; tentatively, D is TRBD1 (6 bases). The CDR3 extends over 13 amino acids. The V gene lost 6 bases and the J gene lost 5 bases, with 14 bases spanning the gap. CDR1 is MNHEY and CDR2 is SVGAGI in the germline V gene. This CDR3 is CASRLQGSDEQYF. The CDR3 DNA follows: TGTGCCAGCAGACTCCAGGGGTCCGACGAGCAGTACTTC.

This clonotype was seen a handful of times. CDR3 sequence reads: CSARWTETYEQYF. The CDR3 DNA follows: TGCAGTGCTAGATGGACAGAGACCTACGAGCAGTACTTC. The chain uses TRBV20-1 and TRBJ2-7, with D tentatively TRBD1 (6 bases). Trimming took 2 bases from V and 2 from J, leaving 10 bases between them. This CDR3 comprises 13 residues. The germline gives CDR1 DFQATT, CDR2 SNEGSKA (reference sequence).

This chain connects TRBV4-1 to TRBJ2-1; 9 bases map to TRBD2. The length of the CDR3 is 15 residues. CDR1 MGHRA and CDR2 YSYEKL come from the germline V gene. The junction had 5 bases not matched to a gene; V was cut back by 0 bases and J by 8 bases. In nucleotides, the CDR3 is TGCGCCAGCAGCCAAGAACTAGCGGGTGTTTATGAGCAGTTCTTC. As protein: CASSQELAGVYEQFF.

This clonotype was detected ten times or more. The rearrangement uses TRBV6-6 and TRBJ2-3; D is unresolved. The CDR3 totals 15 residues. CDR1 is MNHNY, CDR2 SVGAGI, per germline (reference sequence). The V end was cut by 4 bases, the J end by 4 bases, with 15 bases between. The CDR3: CASSSLLGSSDTQYF. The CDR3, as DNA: TGTGCCAGCAGTTCTCTCCTTGGTAGTTCAGATACGCAGTATTTT.

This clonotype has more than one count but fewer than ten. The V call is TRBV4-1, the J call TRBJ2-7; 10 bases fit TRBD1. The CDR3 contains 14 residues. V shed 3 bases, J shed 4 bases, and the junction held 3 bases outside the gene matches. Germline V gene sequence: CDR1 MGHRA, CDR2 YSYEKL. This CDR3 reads CASSQGDRGYEQYF. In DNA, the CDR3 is TGCGCCAGCAGCCAGGGGGACAGGGGATACGAGCAGTACTTC.

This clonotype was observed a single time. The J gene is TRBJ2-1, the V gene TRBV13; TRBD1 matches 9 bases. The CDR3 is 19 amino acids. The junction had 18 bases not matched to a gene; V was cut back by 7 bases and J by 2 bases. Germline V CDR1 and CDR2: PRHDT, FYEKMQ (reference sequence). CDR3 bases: TGTGCCAGCACCCTAAGATTGGGAGGACAGGGGTTACCCTACAATGAGCAGTTCTTC. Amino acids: CASTLRLGGQGLPYNEQFF. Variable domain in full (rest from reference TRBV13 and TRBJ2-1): AAGVIQSPRHLIKEKRETATLKCYPIPRHDTVYWYQQGPGQDPQFLISFYEKMQSDKGSIPDRFSAQQFSDYHSELNMSSLELGDSALYFCASTLRLGGQGLPYNEQFFGPGTRLTVL.

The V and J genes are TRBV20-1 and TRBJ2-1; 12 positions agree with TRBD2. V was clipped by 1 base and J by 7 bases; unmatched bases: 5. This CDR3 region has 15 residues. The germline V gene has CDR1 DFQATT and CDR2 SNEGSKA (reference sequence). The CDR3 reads CSARGPSGRENEQFF. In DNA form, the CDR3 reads TGCAGTGCTAGAGGGCCTAGCGGGAGGGAAAATGAGCAGTTCTTC.

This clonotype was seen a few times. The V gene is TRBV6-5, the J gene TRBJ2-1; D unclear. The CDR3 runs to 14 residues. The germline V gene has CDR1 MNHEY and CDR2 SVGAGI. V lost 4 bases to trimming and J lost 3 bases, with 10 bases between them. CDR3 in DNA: TGTGCCAGCAGTTCCGCAGAGAACTACAATGAGCAGTTCTTC. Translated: CASSSAENYNEQFF.

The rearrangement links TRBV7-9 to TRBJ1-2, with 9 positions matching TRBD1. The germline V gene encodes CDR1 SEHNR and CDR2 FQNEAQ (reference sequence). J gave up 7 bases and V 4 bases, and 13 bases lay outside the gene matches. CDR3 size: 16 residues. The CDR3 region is CASSSRRDREHGGYTF. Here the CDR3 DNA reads TGTGCCAGCAGCTCTCGCCGGGACAGGGAGCATGGTGGCTACACCTTC. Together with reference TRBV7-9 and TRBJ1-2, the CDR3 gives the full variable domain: DTGVSQNPRHKITKRGQNVTFRCDPISEHNRLYWYRQTLGQGPEFLTYFQNEAQLEKSRLLSDRFSAERPKGSFSTLEIQRTEQGDSAMYLCASSSRRDREHGGYTFGSGTRLTVV.

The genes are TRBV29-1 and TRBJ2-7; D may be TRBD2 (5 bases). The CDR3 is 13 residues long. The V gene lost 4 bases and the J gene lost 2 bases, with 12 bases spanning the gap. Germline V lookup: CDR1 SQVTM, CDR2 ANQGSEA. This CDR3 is CSVVSGSAYEQYF. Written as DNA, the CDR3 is TGCAGCGTTGTGTCGGGGTCCGCCTACGAGCAGTACTTC.

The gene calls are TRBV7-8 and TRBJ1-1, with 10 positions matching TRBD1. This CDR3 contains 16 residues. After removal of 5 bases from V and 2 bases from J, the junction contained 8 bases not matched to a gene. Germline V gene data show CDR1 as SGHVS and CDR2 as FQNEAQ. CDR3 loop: CASSTIGTGENTEAFF. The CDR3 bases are TGTGCCAGCAGCACAATTGGGACAGGGGAAAACACTGAAGCTTTCTTT.

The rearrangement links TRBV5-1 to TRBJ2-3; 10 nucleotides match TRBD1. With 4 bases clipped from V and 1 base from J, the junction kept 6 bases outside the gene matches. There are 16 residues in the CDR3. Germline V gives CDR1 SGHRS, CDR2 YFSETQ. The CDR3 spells CASSGSGTGGTDTQYF. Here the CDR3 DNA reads TGCGCCAGCAGCGGATCCGGGACAGGGGGCACAGATACGCAGTATTTT.

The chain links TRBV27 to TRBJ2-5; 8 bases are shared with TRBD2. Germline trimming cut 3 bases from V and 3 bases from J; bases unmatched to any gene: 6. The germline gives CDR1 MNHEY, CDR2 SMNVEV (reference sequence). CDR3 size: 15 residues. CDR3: CASSLAGGREETQYF. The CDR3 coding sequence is TGTGCCAGCAGTTTGGCGGGGGGCAGGGAAGAGACCCAGTACTTC.

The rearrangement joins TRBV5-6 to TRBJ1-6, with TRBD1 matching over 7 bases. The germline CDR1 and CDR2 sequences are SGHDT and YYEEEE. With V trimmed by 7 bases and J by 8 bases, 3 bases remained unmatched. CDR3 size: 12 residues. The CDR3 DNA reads TGTGCCAGCGGTACAGGGGATTCACCCCTCCACTTT. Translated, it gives CASGTGDSPLHF.

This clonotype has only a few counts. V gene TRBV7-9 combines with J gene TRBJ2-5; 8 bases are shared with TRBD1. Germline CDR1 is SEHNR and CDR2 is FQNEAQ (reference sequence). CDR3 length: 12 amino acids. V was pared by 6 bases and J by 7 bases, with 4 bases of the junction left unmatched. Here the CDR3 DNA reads TGTGCCAGCAGAGGACAGGGAGGGACCCAGTACTTC. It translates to CASRGQGGTQYF. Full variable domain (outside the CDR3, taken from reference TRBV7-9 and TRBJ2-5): DTGVSQNPRHKITKRGQNVTFRCDPISEHNRLYWYRQTLGQGPEFLTYFQNEAQLEKSRLLSDRFSAERPKGSFSTLEIQRTEQGDSAMYLCASRGQGGTQYFGPGTRLLVL.